A single sample is the source of the 18 T cell receptor beta chains below, sequenced in a study of glioma-infiltrating T cells. Amplification of TCR alpha and beta CDR3 regions from RNA used iRepertoire nested multiplex PCR. TCRdb re-called the multiplex PCR reads through MiXCR, storing one row per CDR3 protein. The table has some 11,000 distinct CDR3 sequences, approximately 25% seen once; the top ten hold approximately 42%. The sequencing input was glioma tissue, nonneoplastic brain tissue, or PBMCs (not recorded which). These receptors all come from a human donor with low-grade glioma or glioblastoma, undergoing nonglioma brain surgery, or in good health (not recorded which).

This clonotype was found many times. The CDR3 nucleotides are TGTGCCAGCAGTTTTGGGGGCCAGGAGACCCAGTACTTC. Its translation: CASSFGGQETQYF. This chain links TRBV28 with TRBJ2-5, with D possibly TRBD1 on 6 matching bases. V lost 3 bases and J 5 bases, leaving 10 bases between the germline ends. Per the germline V gene, CDR1 is MDHEN and CDR2 is SYDVKM. This CDR3 contains 13 residues.

The V and J genes are TRBV3-1 and TRBJ2-7, with a weak D call TRBD1 (6 bases). Trimming cost V 5 bases and J 0 bases, with 14 bases left between them. This CDR3 contains 15 residues. Germline CDR1 is LGHDT and CDR2 is YNNKEL (reference sequence). CDR3 DNA: TGTGCCAGCAGCGAAACCCGGGACACCTCCTACGAGCAGTACTTC. Protein product: CASSETRDTSYEQYF.

Worth noting for this clonotype: A read error may produce the germline difference seen at one junction end. The rearrangement joins TRBV29-1 to TRBJ1-2; 7 bases align to TRBD1. Germline CDR1 SQVTM, CDR2 ANQGSEA. This CDR3 comprises 12 residues. CDR3 amino acids: CSLDREMAGYTF. CDR3 DNA sequence: TGCAGCCTTGACAGGGAAATGGCCGGCTACACCTTC.

This clonotype has a count of ten or more. The chain couples TRBV20-1 to TRBJ2-1; no reliable D call. With 3 bases removed from V and 7 bases from J, the gap between germline ends came to 10 bases. This CDR3 has 12 amino acids. Germline values: CDR1 DFQATT, CDR2 SNEGSKA (reference sequence). CDR3 bases: TGCAGTGCTAGGAAACGTGAAAATGAGCAGTTCTTC. Protein: CSARKRENEQFF.

The table lists this clonotype with many counts. The chain employs TRBV2 and TRBJ1-1; D is uncertain. Deletions cut 6 bases from V and 1 base from J, with 9 bases between. The CDR3 has 13 residues. Germline-derived CDR1 and CDR2 are SNHLY and FYNNEI. The CDR3 DNA reads TGTGCCAGCAGCGGCGAGGGGAACACTGAAGCTTTCTTT. Its protein product is CASSGEGNTEAFF. Supplemented by reference TRBV2 and TRBJ1-1, the full variable domain reads EPEVTQTPSHQVTQMGQEVILRCVPISNHLYFYWYRQILGQKVEFLVSFYNNEISEKSEIFDDQFSVERPDGSNFTLKIRSTKLEDSAMYFCASSGEGNTEAFFGQGTRLTVV.

By share, this clonotype counts as medium-sized. This chain links TRBV6-1 with TRBJ2-3, with TRBD2 identical over 11 bases. V was clipped by 7 bases and J by 2 bases; unmatched bases: 2. Germline CDR1 is MNHNS and CDR2 is SASEGT. This CDR3 is built from 14 residues. CDR3 region: CASKGLADTDTQYF. CDR3 coding DNA: TGTGCCAGCAAGGGACTAGCGGACACAGATACGCAGTATTTT.

Many counts were recorded for this clonotype. This rearrangement joins TRBV18 to TRBJ2-3; D may correspond to TRBD1 or TRBD2 (5 bases each). V was pared by 3 bases and J by 2 bases, with 21 bases between. Germline V CDR1 and CDR2: KGHSH, LQKENI. The CDR3 spans 18 residues. In nucleotides, the CDR3 is TGTGCCAGCTCACCGTACCCCCAAAGGGGAGCCGTCACAGATACGCAGTATTTT. Its translation is CASSPYPQRGAVTDTQYF.

The gene calls are TRBV29-1 and TRBJ2-1; D may be TRBD1 (5 bases). V dropped 7 bases and J dropped 4 bases, with 17 bases sitting between them. Germline CDR1 reads SQVTM; CDR2 reads ANQGSEA. The CDR3 is made up of 14 amino acids. For the CDR3, the DNA is TGCAGCGCAGATAGGGGTCTGAATTACAATGAGCAGTTCTTC. Translated: CSADRGLNYNEQFF.

This clonotype was seen repeatedly, ten times or more. This chain joins TRBV4-1 and TRBJ1-1; tentative D call: TRBD1 (5 bases). V was pared by 3 bases and J by 3 bases, with 17 bases between. In germline, CDR1 is MGHRA, CDR2 YSYEKL. The CDR3 extends over 16 amino acids. The CDR3 spells CASSHTGIGKDTEAFF. The CDR3 DNA sequence: TGCGCCAGCAGCCATACAGGAATCGGTAAGGACACTGAAGCTTTCTTT.

This clonotype was found many times. V gene TRBV6-1 combines with J gene TRBJ1-5; D gene ambiguous. Trimming cost V 7 bases and J 2 bases, with 9 bases left between them. The CDR3 runs to 13 residues. CDR1 is MNHNS and CDR2 is SASEGT in the germline V gene. The CDR3 nucleotides are TGTGCCAGCATGGTGGACGGCAATCAGCCCCAGCATTTT. Encoded protein: CASMVDGNQPQHF.

This clonotype was seen repeatedly, ten times or more. The chain employs TRBV6-4 and TRBJ2-1; D remains unclear. The CDR3 runs 13 residues. CDR1 and CDR2 from the germline V gene are MRHNA and SNTAGT. V was shortened by 2 bases and J by 10 bases, with 12 bases between the two germline ends. The CDR3 coding sequence is TGTGCCAGCAGTGACGGGCTAGTCGAAGAGCAGTTCTTC. Encoded protein: CASSDGLVEEQFF.

V gene TRBV2 combines with J gene TRBJ2-3; 10 nucleotides match TRBD2. The CDR3 consists of 16 residues. Germline CDR1 is SNHLY and CDR2 is FYNNEI. V lost 6 bases, J lost 0 bases, and 6 bases stayed unmatched. The CDR3 nucleotides read TGTGCCAGCAGCGGGACTAGCGCATCTAGCACAGATACGCAGTATTTT. Encoded protein: CASSGTSASSTDTQYF.

This clonotype showed up many times. The J gene is TRBJ2-3, the V gene TRBV28; TRBD2 agrees at 8 bases. CDR1 is MDHEN, CDR2 SYDVKM, per germline. This CDR3 has 19 amino acids. After removal of 1 base from V and 2 bases from J, the junction contained 14 bases not matched to a gene. The DNA for the CDR3 is TGTGCCAGCAGTTTATTCGGTAGGATATCGCGGGAGGTCACAGATACGCAGTATTTT. Encoded protein: CASSLFGRISREVTDTQYF.

This clonotype was counted at least ten times. This rearrangement joins TRBV15 to TRBJ1-5; D is unresolved. The CDR3 is 14 amino acids. Germline lookup yields CDR1 LNHNV and CDR2 YYDKDF (reference sequence). V was pared by 3 bases and J by 5 bases, with 11 bases between. Here the CDR3 DNA reads TGTGCCACCAGCAGTGGACGCGAATATCAGCCCCAGCATTTT. Its translation is CATSSGREYQPQHF.

About this clonotype itself: This could be a read error, since a much larger clone is one nucleotide away. The chain couples TRBV2 to TRBJ1-6; 7 bases fit TRBD1. There are 12 residues in the CDR3. V gave up 8 bases and J gave up 7 bases; unmatched junction bases: 2. The germline V gene encodes CDR1 SNHLY and CDR2 FYNNEI. The CDR3 DNA follows: TGTGCCAGCGGGACAGCAAATTCACCCCTCCACTTT. It is translated as CASGTANSPLHF.

This clonotype turned up a few times. V usage is TRBV4-2 and J usage is TRBJ2-3; possibly TRBD1 for D (6 bases). Germline values: CDR1 LGHNA, CDR2 YNFKEQ. Trimming took 4 bases from V and 4 from J, leaving 18 bases between them. CDR3 length equals 16 residues. As DNA, the CDR3 is TGTGCCAGCAGCCCCAGCGGCAGGGGCCACGCAGATACGCAGTATTTT. Its protein product is CASSPSGRGHADTQYF.

The chain carries TRBV19 and TRBJ2-1; D tentatively fits TRBD1 or TRBD2 (10 bases each). V was clipped by 6 bases and J by 4 bases, with 25 bases between them. Germline V CDR1 and CDR2: LNHDA, SQIVND (reference sequence). There are 18 residues in the CDR3. The CDR3 protein is CASSGTSGTGVPYNEQFF. The CDR3 region has the DNA TGTGCCAGTAGCGGAACTAGCGGGACAGGGGTTCCGTACAATGAGCAGTTCTTC.

This clonotype was counted ten times or more. The chain links TRBV6-1 to TRBJ2-1, with 7 nucleotides matching TRBD1. CDR1 is MNHNS, CDR2 SASEGT, per germline. The CDR3 loop spans 12 amino acids. Unmatched junction bases numbered 1, after V lost 6 bases and J lost 5 bases. The CDR3 loop reads CASRDRDNEQFF. Here the CDR3 DNA reads TGTGCCAGCAGAGACAGGGACAATGAGCAGTTCTTC.